What follows are 12 T cell receptor beta chains derived from one specimen sequenced in a study of T cell responses to AZD1222 COVID-19 vaccine. Using immunoSEQ multiplex PCR, the repertoire was profiled, and TCRdb retains in-frame clones only, with some absent. The data hold tens of thousands of clones, with around nine tenths observed a single time. Sequencing was performed on peripheral blood, taken on day 0 of AZD1222 vaccination. The receptors come from an adult in good health.

The chain carries TRBV7-2 and TRBJ2-1; D tentatively reads TRBD1 or TRBD2 (5 bases each). Trimming removed 6 bases at V and 5 bases at J, with 11 bases between. This CDR3 comprises 13 residues. The germline V gene has CDR1 SGHTA and CDR2 FQGNSA. CDR3 amino acids: CASRWGPNNEQFF. The CDR3 DNA reads TGTGCCAGCAGATGGGGACCAAACAATGAGCAGTTCTTC.

V and J are TRBV10-3 and TRBJ2-3; D call uncertain. Germline V gene sequence: CDR1 ENHRY, CDR2 SYGVKD. The germline V and J ends were trimmed by 0 bases and 2 bases, with 18 bases remaining between them. This CDR3 region has 18 residues. Here the CDR3 DNA reads TGTGCCATCAGTGAGTCCGTCGCGGCTTCTATCCTCACAGATACGCAGTATTTT. This gives the protein CAISESVAASILTDTQYF.

V and J are TRBV4-3 and TRBJ1-1; the match to TRBD1 covers 8 bases. Germline values: CDR1 LGHNA, CDR2 YSLEER. The trim removed 3 bases at V and 3 bases at J, leaving 9 bases unmatched. The CDR3 runs 16 residues. The CDR3 spells CASSHTRTGRDTEAFF. In nucleotides, the CDR3 is TGCGCCAGCAGCCACACACGGACAGGGAGAGACACTGAAGCTTTCTTT.

The V and J genes are TRBV28 and TRBJ2-6; possible D gene TRBD1, 6 bases. The CDR3 is 15 residues long. Germline V CDR1 and CDR2: MDHEN, SYDVKM. Trimming left V 3 bases short and J 2 bases short, with 8 bases between. The CDR3 is CASSFSGAGANVLTF. CDR3 coding DNA: TGTGCCAGCAGTTTTTCAGGGGCTGGGGCCAACGTCCTGACTTTC. Together with reference TRBV28 and TRBJ2-6, the CDR3 gives the full variable domain: DVKVTQSSRYLVKRTGEKVFLECVQDMDHENMFWYRQDPGLGLRLIYFSYDVKMKEKGDIPEGYSVSREKKERFSLILESASTNQTSMYLCASSFSGAGANVLTFGAGSRLTVL.

The rearrangement links TRBV7-3 to TRBJ2-2; TRBD2 aligns across 12 bases. V shed 5 bases and J 4 bases; nucleotides not matched to a gene: 8. The CDR3 is made up of 17 amino acids. The germline CDR1 and CDR2 sequences are SGHTA and FQGTGA. In DNA form, the CDR3 reads TGTGCCAGCAGCAAGACTAGCGGGGGTTCGGGCACCGGGGAGCTGTTTTTT. This gives the protein CASSKTSGGSGTGELFF.

The chain joins TRBV20-1 to TRBJ1-5, with 8 bases lining up with TRBD1. The CDR3 extends over 11 amino acids. Germline V gene lookup returns CDR1 DFQATT and CDR2 SNEGSKA (reference sequence). J was trimmed by 7 bases and V by 5 bases; bases with no gene match: 1. For the CDR3, the DNA is TGCAGTGCTGGACAGGGCCAGCCCCAGCATTTT. Residues: CSAGQGQPQHF.

This chain uses TRBV7-2 with TRBJ2-3, with D perhaps being TRBD1 or TRBD2 (5 bases each). Deletions cut 11 bases from V and 0 bases from J, with 21 bases between. This CDR3 is 16 amino acids long. Germline V gives CDR1 SGHTA, CDR2 FQGNSA. CDR3 region: CACRVGDDSSTDTQYF. Written as DNA, the CDR3 is TGTGCCTGCCGTGTGGGGGACGATTCTAGCACAGATACGCAGTATTTT.

The chain carries TRBV5-1 and TRBJ1-3; D not certain. Per germline, CDR1 SGHRS and CDR2 YFSETQ. This CDR3 comprises 13 residues. V lost 3 bases, J lost 3 bases, and 7 bases lay in between. The chain's CDR3 is CASSSAYGNTIYF. The CDR3 DNA reads TGCGCCAGCAGCTCCGCTTATGGAAACACCATATATTTT.

V usage is TRBV18 and J usage is TRBJ2-5; D unresolved. Per germline, CDR1 KGHSH and CDR2 LQKENI. Trimming cost V 4 bases and J 2 bases, with 11 bases left between them. CDR3 length equals 14 residues. In DNA form, the CDR3 reads TGTGCCAGCTCACGGGAACACTCTCAAGAGACCCAGTACTTC. It encodes CASSREHSQETQYF. The full variable domain, its missing parts supplied by reference TRBV18 and TRBJ2-5, is NAGVMQNPRHLVRRRGQEARLRCSPMKGHSHVYWYRQLPEEGLKFMVYLQKENIIDESGMPKERFSAEFPKEGPSILRIQQVVRGDSAAYFCASSREHSQETQYFGPGTRLLVL.

This clone occurred a few times. The rearrangement joins TRBV28 to TRBJ1-6; D may be TRBD1 (5 bases). This CDR3 comprises 16 residues. The germline CDR1 and CDR2 sequences are MDHEN and SYDVKM. V lost 1 base and J 2 bases, leaving 9 bases between the germline ends. DNA for the CDR3: TGTGCCAGCAGTTTATTAGCGGGGGCCTATAATTCACCCCTCCACTTT. Its protein product is CASSLLAGAYNSPLHF.

This rearrangement joins TRBV30 to TRBJ1-1; D not certain. V lost 0 bases and J 0 bases, leaving 17 bases between the germline ends. This CDR3 region has 17 residues. Germline V CDR1 and CDR2: GTSNPN, SVGIG (reference sequence). CDR3 region: CAWSVSRYSGMNTEAFF. DNA for the CDR3: TGTGCCTGGAGTGTATCGAGGTACAGTGGGATGAACACTGAAGCTTTCTTT.

This clone was seen only a few times. The V gene is TRBV7-9, the J gene TRBJ2-3; possibly TRBD1 for D (5 bases). Per germline, CDR1 SEHNR and CDR2 FQNEAQ (reference sequence). The CDR3 contains 17 residues. Trimming took off 5 bases at V and 6 bases at J, with 24 bases between the two ends. The CDR3: CASSPSPQGYYRDTQYF. The DNA for the CDR3 is TGTGCCAGCAGCCCGAGTCCGCAAGGATACTACAGGGATACGCAGTATTTT. Supplemented by reference TRBV7-9 and TRBJ2-3, the full variable domain reads DTGVSQNPRHKITKRGQNVTFRCDPISEHNRLYWYRQTLGQGPEFLTYFQNEAQLEKSRLLSDRFSAERPKGSFSTLEIQRTEQGDSAMYLCASSPSPQGYYRDTQYFGPGTRLTVL.